This T cell receptor beta chain was found in a study of T cells after yellow fever vaccination. Findings and limits, study-wide: Weaker, the secondary response peaked sooner, at day 5 versus 15. The study re-detected most primary-vaccination clones after the booster (around 96% CD4, approximately 88% CD8).

Details on this clonotype: Its antigen is unidentified.

Making TCR cDNA involved 5'RACE template switching, which added UMIs and a universal primer site. TCRdb processed the 5' RACE reads anew with MiXCR; each CDR3 protein has one entry. The sample contains hundreds of thousands of distinct CDR3 sequences, about 19% of which appear only once. The V end lost 0 bases, the J end lost 3 bases, and 9 bases lay between the germline ends. The CDR3 extends over 16 amino acids. The sequencing used PBMCs, collected 15 days after the yellow fever booster vaccination. The rearrangement joins TRBV12-3 or TRBV12-4 to TRBJ1-6, with D maybe TRBD1 (5 bases). The receptor was derived from a man under 40 who received the YFV17D yellow fever vaccine. In nucleotides, the CDR3 is TGTGCCAGCAGTTTAGCGCAGACAGTCTATAATTCACCCCTCCACTTT. Amino acid sequence: CASSLAQTVYNSPLHF.